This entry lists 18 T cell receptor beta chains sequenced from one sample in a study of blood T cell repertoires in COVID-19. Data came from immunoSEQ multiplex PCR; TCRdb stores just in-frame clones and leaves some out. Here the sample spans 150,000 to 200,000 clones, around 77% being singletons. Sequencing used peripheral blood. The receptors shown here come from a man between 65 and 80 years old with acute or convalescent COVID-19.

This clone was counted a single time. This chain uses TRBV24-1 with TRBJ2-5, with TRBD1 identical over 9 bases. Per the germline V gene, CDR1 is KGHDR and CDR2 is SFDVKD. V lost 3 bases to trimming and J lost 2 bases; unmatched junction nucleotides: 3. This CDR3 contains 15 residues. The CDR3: CATSDQQGAQETQYF. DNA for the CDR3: TGTGCCACCAGTGATCAACAGGGGGCTCAAGAGACCCAGTACTTC.

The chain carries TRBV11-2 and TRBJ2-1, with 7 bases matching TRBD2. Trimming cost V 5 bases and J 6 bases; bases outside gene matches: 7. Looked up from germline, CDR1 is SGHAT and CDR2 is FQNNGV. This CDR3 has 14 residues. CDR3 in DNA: TGTGCCAGCAGCCCAAGACTAGCCGGCAATGAGCAGTTCTTC. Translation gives CASSPRLAGNEQFF. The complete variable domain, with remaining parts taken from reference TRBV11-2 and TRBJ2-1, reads EAGVAQSPRYKIIEKRQSVAFWCNPISGHATLYWYQQILGQGPKLLIQFQNNGVVDDSQLPKDRFSAERLKGVDSTLKIQPAKLEDSAVYLCASSPRLAGNEQFFGPGTRLTVL.

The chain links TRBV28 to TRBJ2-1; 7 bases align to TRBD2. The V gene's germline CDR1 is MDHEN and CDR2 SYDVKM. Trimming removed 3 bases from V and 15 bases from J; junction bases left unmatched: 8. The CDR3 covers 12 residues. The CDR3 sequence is CASSFWGRALFF. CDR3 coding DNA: TGTGCCAGCAGTTTTTGGGGGAGGGCCCTGTTCTTC.

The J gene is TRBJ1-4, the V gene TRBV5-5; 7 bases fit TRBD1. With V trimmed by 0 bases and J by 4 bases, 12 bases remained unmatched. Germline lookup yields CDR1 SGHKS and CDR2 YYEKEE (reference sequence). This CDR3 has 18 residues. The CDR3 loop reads CASSLDRVRGRLNEKLFF. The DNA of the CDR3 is TGTGCCAGCAGCTTGGATCGCGTCAGGGGGAGGCTTAATGAAAAACTGTTTTTT.

CDR3: CASSLGPGNTEAFF. CDR3 DNA: TGCGCCAGCAGCTTGGGCCCGGGGAACACTGAAGCTTTCTTT. The rearrangement joins TRBV5-1 to TRBJ1-1; no definite D call. Germline CDR1 reads SGHRS; CDR2 reads YFSETQ. With 0 bases removed from V and 1 base from J, the gap between germline ends came to 7 bases. The CDR3 length is 14 residues.

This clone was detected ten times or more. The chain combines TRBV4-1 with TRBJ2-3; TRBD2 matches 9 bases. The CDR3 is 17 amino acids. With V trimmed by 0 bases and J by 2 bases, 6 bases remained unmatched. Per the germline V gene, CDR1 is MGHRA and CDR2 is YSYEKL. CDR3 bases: TGCGCCAGCAGCCAAGATGCCCCGGGACTAGCCACAGATACGCAGTATTTT. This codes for CASSQDAPGLATDTQYF.

CDR3 sequence: CASSSYADFPSTRQGHYGYTF. As DNA, the CDR3 is TGCGCCAGCAGCTCTTATGCCGATTTTCCGAGTACGCGACAGGGTCACTATGGCTACACCTTC. The chain carries TRBV5-1 and TRBJ1-2; 7 bases match TRBD1. This CDR3 has 21 amino acids. CDR1 and CDR2 from the germline V gene are SGHRS and YFSETQ. The ends lost 3 bases at V and 3 bases at J; junction bases unmatched: 26.

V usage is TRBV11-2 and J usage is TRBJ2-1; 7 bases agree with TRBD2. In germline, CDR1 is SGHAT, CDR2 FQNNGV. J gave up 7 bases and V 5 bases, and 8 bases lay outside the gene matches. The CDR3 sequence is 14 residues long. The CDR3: CASSGRLATNEQFF. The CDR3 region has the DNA TGTGCCAGCAGCGGGCGACTAGCTACGAATGAGCAGTTCTTC. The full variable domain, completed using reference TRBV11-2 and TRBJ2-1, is EAGVAQSPRYKIIEKRQSVAFWCNPISGHATLYWYQQILGQGPKLLIQFQNNGVVDDSQLPKDRFSAERLKGVDSTLKIQPAKLEDSAVYLCASSGRLATNEQFFGPGTRLTVL.

The CDR3 bases are TGTGCCAGCAGCTTAGGGGCGGAGCCCGGGGATACGCAGTATTTT. The encoded protein is CASSLGAEPGDTQYF. V usage is TRBV6-5 and J usage is TRBJ2-3, with D possibly being TRBD1 (5 bases). The V gene lost 6 bases and the J gene lost 6 bases, with 19 bases spanning the gap. This CDR3 contains 15 residues. Germline CDR1 is MNHEY and CDR2 is SVGAGI.

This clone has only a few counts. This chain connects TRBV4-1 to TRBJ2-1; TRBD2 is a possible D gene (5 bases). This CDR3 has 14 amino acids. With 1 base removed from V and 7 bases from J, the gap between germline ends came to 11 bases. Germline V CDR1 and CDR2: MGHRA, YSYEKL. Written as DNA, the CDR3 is TGCGCCAGCAGCCAAGTGGGAGAAGCGAATGAGCAGTTCTTC. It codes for CASSQVGEANEQFF.

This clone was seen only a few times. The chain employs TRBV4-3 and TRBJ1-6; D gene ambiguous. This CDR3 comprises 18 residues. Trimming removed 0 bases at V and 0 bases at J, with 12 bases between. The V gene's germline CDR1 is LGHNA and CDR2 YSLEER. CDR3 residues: CASSQDPLKSSYNSPLHF. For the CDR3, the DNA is TGCGCCAGCAGCCAAGACCCGCTGAAGAGCTCCTATAATTCACCCCTCCACTTT.

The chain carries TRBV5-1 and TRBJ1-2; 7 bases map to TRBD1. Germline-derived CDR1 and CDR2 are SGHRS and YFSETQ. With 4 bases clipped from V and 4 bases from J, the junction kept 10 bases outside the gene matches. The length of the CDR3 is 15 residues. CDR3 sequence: CASSASTGNPYGYTF. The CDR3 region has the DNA TGCGCCAGCAGCGCCTCGACAGGGAACCCCTATGGCTACACCTTC.

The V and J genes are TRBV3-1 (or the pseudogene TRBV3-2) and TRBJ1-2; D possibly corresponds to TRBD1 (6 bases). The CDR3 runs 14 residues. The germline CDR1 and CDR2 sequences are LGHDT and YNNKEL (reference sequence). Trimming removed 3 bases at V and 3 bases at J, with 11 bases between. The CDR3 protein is CASSQGDTDYGYTF. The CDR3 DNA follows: TGTGCCAGCAGCCAGGGGGACACCGACTATGGCTACACCTTC.

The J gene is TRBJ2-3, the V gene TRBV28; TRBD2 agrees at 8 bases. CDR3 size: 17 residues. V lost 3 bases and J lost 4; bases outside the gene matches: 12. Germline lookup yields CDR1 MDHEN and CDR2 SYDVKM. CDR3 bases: TGTGCCAGCAGTTTCGGGTACAGCGGGAGTAGGTCAGATACGCAGTATTTT. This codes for CASSFGYSGSRSDTQYF.

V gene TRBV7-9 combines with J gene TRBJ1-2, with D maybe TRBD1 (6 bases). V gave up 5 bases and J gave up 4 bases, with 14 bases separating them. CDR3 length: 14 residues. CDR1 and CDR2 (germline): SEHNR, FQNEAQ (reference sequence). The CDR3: CASSPQGYGYGYTF. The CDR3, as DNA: TGTGCCAGCAGCCCACAGGGTTATGGCTATGGCTACACCTTC.

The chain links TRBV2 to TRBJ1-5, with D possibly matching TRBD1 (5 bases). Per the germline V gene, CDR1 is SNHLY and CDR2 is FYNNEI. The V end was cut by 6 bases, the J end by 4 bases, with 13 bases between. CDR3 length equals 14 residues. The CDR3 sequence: CASSKSRQNQPQHF. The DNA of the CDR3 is TGTGCCAGCAGCAAGAGCAGACAGAATCAGCCCCAGCATTTT.

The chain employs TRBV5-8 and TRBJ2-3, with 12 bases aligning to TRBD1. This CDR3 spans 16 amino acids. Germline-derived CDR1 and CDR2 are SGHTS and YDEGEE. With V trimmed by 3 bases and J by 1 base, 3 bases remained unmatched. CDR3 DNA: TGTGCCAGCAGCTGGGACAGGGGGCGCGGCACAGATACGCAGTATTTT. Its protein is CASSWDRGRGTDTQYF.

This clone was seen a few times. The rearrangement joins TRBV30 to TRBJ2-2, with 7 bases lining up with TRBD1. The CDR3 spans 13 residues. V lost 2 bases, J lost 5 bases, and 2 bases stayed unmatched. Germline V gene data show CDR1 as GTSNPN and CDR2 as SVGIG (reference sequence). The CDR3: CAWSTGVTGELFF. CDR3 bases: TGTGCCTGGAGTACAGGGGTAACCGGGGAGCTGTTTTTT.